This entry lists 13 T cell receptor beta chains sequenced from one sample in a study of T cells in Graves' hyperthyroidism and ophthalmopathy. TCR beta CDR3 sequences were amplified from RNA transcripts. HTBI primers were used for first-round RT-PCR of the TCR CDR3. TCRdb processed the multiplex PCR reads anew with MiXCR; each CDR3 protein has one entry. The table records roughly 400,000 distinct CDR3 sequences, more than 13% of them present only once. Material: blood. The receptors were sampled from a man aged 50-60 years with Graves' ophthalmopathy.

This rearrangement joins TRBV6-1 to TRBJ1-1; possible D gene TRBD1, 6 bases. V was cut by 6 bases and J by 5 bases, with 16 bases left in between. Germline CDR1 reads MNHNS; CDR2 reads SASEGT. The CDR3 consists of 14 residues. CDR3 in DNA: TGTGCCAGCAGGTCACCGGGACAACTGACTGAAGCTTTCTTT. This gives the protein CASRSPGQLTEAFF.

The chain joins TRBV7-9 to TRBJ2-7, with 12 nucleotides matching TRBD1. Looked up from germline, CDR1 is SEHNR and CDR2 is FQNEAQ (reference sequence). The CDR3 loop spans 14 amino acids. J lost 0 bases, V lost 11 bases, and 5 bases had no gene match. The DNA for the CDR3 is TGTGCCGGGACAGGGGGCTCAAACTCCTACGAGCAGTACTTC. Encoded protein: CAGTGGSNSYEQYF.

This chain uses TRBV27 with TRBJ2-1, with a tentative D call TRBD1 (5 bases). The CDR3 is 15 residues long. V was trimmed by 2 bases and J by 10 bases, leaving 18 bases between them. CDR1 is MNHEY, CDR2 SMNVEV, per germline (reference sequence). This chain's CDR3 is CASSLGAQVGYEQFF. The CDR3 DNA sequence: TGTGCCAGCAGTTTAGGGGCGCAGGTAGGCTACGAGCAGTTCTTC.

This clonotype has ten or more counts. The rearrangement links TRBV7-2 to TRBJ2-1; 9 nucleotides align to TRBD2. The germline CDR1 and CDR2 sequences are SGHTA and FQGNSA. The CDR3 has 15 residues. V was pared by 2 bases and J by 4 bases, with 3 bases of the junction left unmatched. CDR3 DNA sequence: TGTGCCAGCAGCTTAAGTAGCGGGAGTTACAATGAGCAGTTCTTC. Amino acid sequence: CASSLSSGSYNEQFF. Filled out from reference TRBV7-2 and TRBJ2-1, the complete variable domain reads GAGVSQSPSNKVTEKGKDVELRCDPISGHTALYWYRQSLGQGLEFLIYFQGNSAPDKSGLPSDRFSAERTGGSVSTLTIQRTQQEDSAVYLCASSLSSGSYNEQFFGPGTRLTVL.

J is TRBJ1-5 and V is TRBV28; D remains ambiguous. Germline V gene data show CDR1 as MDHEN and CDR2 as SYDVKM. V was pared by 2 bases and J by 8 bases, with 7 bases between. The CDR3 is made up of 12 amino acids. The CDR3 region has the DNA TGTGCCAGCAGTTTAGTGCGGGAGCCCCAGCATTTT. This sequence encodes CASSLVREPQHF.

This clonotype occurred many times. The chain joins TRBV5-1 to TRBJ2-2; D gene unclear. Germline CDR1 SGHRS, CDR2 YFSETQ. This CDR3 spans 13 amino acids. Trimming cost V 0 bases and J 5 bases, with 5 bases left between them. CDR3 coding DNA: TGCGCCAGCAGCTTGGACGCGACCGGGGAGCTGTTTTTT. Encoded protein: CASSLDATGELFF.

The V call is TRBV18, the J call TRBJ2-1; D is perhaps TRBD2 (6 bases). V dropped 3 bases and J dropped 4 bases, with 16 bases sitting between them. In germline, CDR1 is KGHSH, CDR2 LQKENI. There are 16 residues in the CDR3. This CDR3 reads CASSPPAGLRYNEQFF. CDR3 in DNA: TGTGCCAGCTCACCTCCCGCGGGACTTAGATACAATGAGCAGTTCTTC.

The chain combines TRBV24-1 with TRBJ1-2; D uncertain. Germline V gene lookup returns CDR1 KGHDR and CDR2 SFDVKD. The germline V and J ends were trimmed by 6 bases and 4 bases, with 14 bases remaining between them. The CDR3 extends over 14 amino acids. The CDR3 DNA reads TGTGCCACCAGTAGGTCAGGTGTGACCTATGGCTACACCTTC. Translated, it gives CATSRSGVTYGYTF.

This clonotype was seen at least ten times. The CDR3 sequence: CASSLAGDGPYEQYF. The CDR3 DNA sequence: TGCGCCAGCAGCTTGGCCGGGGACGGCCCGTACGAGCAGTACTTC. This chain connects TRBV5-1 to TRBJ2-7, with D perhaps given as TRBD1 or TRBD2 (5 bases each). Germline lookup yields CDR1 SGHRS and CDR2 YFSETQ. CDR3 size: 15 residues. The V end lost 0 bases, the J end lost 4 bases, and 14 bases lay between the germline ends.

This clonotype was counted only a few times. The chain is built from TRBV20-1 and TRBJ2-5; D may correspond to TRBD1 or TRBD2 (5 bases each). This CDR3 region has 15 residues. Germline lookup yields CDR1 DFQATT and CDR2 SNEGSKA (reference sequence). Trimming left V 3 bases short and J 1 base short, with 15 bases between. The CDR3 region is CSARGVGHFQETQYF. CDR3 in DNA: TGCAGTGCTAGGGGGGTGGGGCACTTCCAAGAGACCCAGTACTTC.

The sample holds a few counts of this clonotype. V gene TRBV24-1 combines with J gene TRBJ1-2; TRBD1 matches 8 bases. V lost 5 bases and J lost 7; bases outside the gene matches: 5. The CDR3 is 13 amino acids. Germline V gene data show CDR1 as KGHDR and CDR2 as SFDVKD. As DNA, the CDR3 is TGTGCCACCAGTGGCCGTACAGGGGGTGGCTACACCTTC. Translation gives CATSGRTGGGYTF.

This clonotype has ten or more counts. This sequence joins TRBV20-1 and TRBJ2-7; 10 bases map to TRBD2. The CDR3 runs to 13 residues. V trimming: 5 bases; J trimming: 3 bases; junction bases outside the gene matches: 4. Germline V CDR1 and CDR2: DFQATT, SNEGSKA (reference sequence). CDR3 nucleotide sequence: TGCAGTGCTGCCGGGACTAGCGACTACGAGCAGTACTTC. As protein: CSAAGTSDYEQYF.

The CDR3 is CASSQKLAGQYF. The CDR3 DNA is TGTGCCAGCAGCCAAAAACTAGCGGGGCAGTACTTC. The chain employs TRBV3-1 and TRBJ2-7, with 9 bases identical to TRBD2. The CDR3 spans 12 residues. Looked up from germline, CDR1 is LGHDT and CDR2 is YNNKEL (reference sequence). Trimming at V came to 2 bases and at J to 9 bases, leaving 2 bases not matched to a gene.